The sequence of this TCR beta chain was determined in a study of radiotherapy plus CTLA-4 blockade in lung cancer. On the study more broadly: In around 17% of patients, objective responses were seen; 31% had disease control.

Clones were read by immunoSEQ multiplex PCR, and TCRdb kept only the in-frame ones, dropping some. The sample records under 35,000 clones, 60% to 75% being singletons. Germline CDR1 is MDHEN and CDR2 is SYDVKM. The length of the CDR3 is 15 residues. Losses at the gene ends were 5 bases for V and 6 bases for J; bases not matched to a gene: 13. The sequence was obtained from a human donor with non-small cell lung cancer whose response to radiotherapy plus ipilimumab could not be evaluated. V and J are TRBV28 and TRBJ2-7; TRBD1 agrees at 7 bases. The input for sequencing was peripheral blood, taken from a patient treated with radiotherapy plus ipilimumab. The CDR3 coding sequence is TGTGCCAGCAGTAGTACGGACAGGTCCTCATTCGAGCAGTACTTC. The encoded protein is CASSSTDRSSFEQYF.